This paragraph covers one TCR beta chain sequence. These data originate in a study of blood T cells in healthy people across ages. V lost 7 bases and J 0 bases, leaving 14 bases between the germline ends. Germline V gene data show CDR1 as MNHNY and CDR2 as SVGAGI (reference sequence). CDR3 size: 15 residues. A second PCR, run for about 7 to 11 cycles, used a sample-barcoded 5' primer plus a J-beta primer mix. TCRdb ran MiXCR on the 5' RACE reads and lists one entry per CDR3 protein. In the table there are roughly 1.7 million distinct CDR3 sequences, 30% to 40% of which are singletons. This receptor was identified in a woman aged 25 to 39 in good health. This chain links TRBV6-6 with TRBJ2-3; the D call may be TRBD1 or TRBD2 (5 bases each). Sequencing was performed on blood. The DNA for the CDR3 is TGTGCCAGCAAACTCGGGACCCCAAGCACAGATACGCAGTATTTT. Translated: CASKLGTPSTDTQYF.